This T cell receptor (beta chain) was sequenced in a study of shared clonotypes between healthy human individuals. Study donors comprised healthy, HIV-negative adults devoid of recent acute infection or vaccination. The donors, all of them Caucasian adults, lived in Nashville, Tennessee. V gave up 1 base and J gave up 3 bases, with 3 bases separating them. Germline CDR1 SGHTA, CDR2 FQGNSA. This CDR3 is built from 13 residues. On ten immunoSEQ deep assay plates, unsorted PBMC DNA was sequenced. Produced via immunoSEQ multiplex PCR; TCRdb's table is partial and in-frame only. The sample has around 500,000 clones, almost 80% seen once. In its sample, this clone was seen once.

The source of this sequence is a woman aged 40-49 years in good health. Some clones in this sample may be carry-over from other donors' samples. The chain has TRBV7-2 and TRBJ2-2; D is ambiguous. The sequenced material came from PBMCs. Here the CDR3 reads CASSLDYTGELFF. Here the CDR3 DNA reads TGTGCCAGCAGCTTAGACTACACCGGGGAGCTGTTTTTT.